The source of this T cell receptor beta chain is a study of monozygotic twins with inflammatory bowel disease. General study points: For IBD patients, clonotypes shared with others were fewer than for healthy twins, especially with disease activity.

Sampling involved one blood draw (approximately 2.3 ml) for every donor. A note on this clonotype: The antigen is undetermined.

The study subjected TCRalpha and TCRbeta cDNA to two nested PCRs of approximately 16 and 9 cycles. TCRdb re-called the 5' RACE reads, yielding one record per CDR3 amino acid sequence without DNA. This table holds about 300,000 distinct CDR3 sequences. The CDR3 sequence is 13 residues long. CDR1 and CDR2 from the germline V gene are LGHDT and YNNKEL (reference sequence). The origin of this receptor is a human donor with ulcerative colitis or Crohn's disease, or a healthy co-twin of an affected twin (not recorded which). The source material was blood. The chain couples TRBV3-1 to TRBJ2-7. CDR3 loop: CASSSLKPDEQYF.